The 8 T cell receptor beta chains below were found in one sample sequenced in a study of Graves' ophthalmopathy and Graves' hyperthyroidism. The authors amplified TCR beta CDR3 regions, and they did so from RNA transcripts for repertoire sequencing. First-round RT-PCR used HTBI primers; second-round multiplex PCR followed. From the multiplex PCR reads, TCRdb called clonotypes with MiXCR, one entry per CDR3 protein. The sample comprises a few hundred thousand distinct CDR3 sequences, about a sixth of which are singletons, and roughly 2.4% rests with the top ten. The sequencing input was peripheral blood. These receptors were taken from an adult woman with stable Graves' hyperthyroidism.

This clonotype was counted at least ten times. The chain uses TRBV20-1 and TRBJ2-7; 7 bases line up with TRBD1. V gave up 0 bases and J gave up 3 bases; unmatched junction bases: 5. The CDR3 loop spans 14 amino acids. Germline CDR1 reads DFQATT; CDR2 reads SNEGSKA (reference sequence). CDR3 in amino acids: CSARDRHRGYEQYF. DNA of the CDR3: TGCAGTGCTAGAGATCGTCACAGGGGCTACGAGCAGTACTTC.

The table lists this clonotype with many counts. The chain combines TRBV20-1 with TRBJ1-2, with no clear D. The CDR3 extends over 13 amino acids. Germline-derived CDR1 and CDR2 are DFQATT and SNEGSKA (reference sequence). V was cut by 0 bases and J by 12 bases, with 17 bases left in between. CDR3 sequence reads: CSARDQLRVAHTF. The CDR3 DNA reads TGCAGTGCTAGAGATCAACTCCGCGTCGCCCACACCTTC.

This clonotype occurred many times. In nucleotides, the CDR3 is TGTGCCAGCAGTGAGCCCCGGACCGGAAACACCATATATTTT. Translation gives CASSEPRTGNTIYF. The rearrangement uses TRBV6-1 and TRBJ1-3; D ambiguous. The CDR3 runs to 14 residues. Trimming took off 3 bases at V and 4 bases at J, with 10 bases between the two ends. Germline-derived CDR1 and CDR2 are MNHNS and SASEGT.

There are many counts of this clonotype. This sequence joins TRBV12-3 or TRBV12-4 and TRBJ1-1; D unclear. The ends were cut back, 3 bases at V and 1 base at J, with 9 bases in the middle. The CDR3 contains 14 residues. This chain's CDR3 is CASSLRRGNTEAFF. The DNA for the CDR3 is TGTGCCAGCAGTTTGCGGAGAGGGAACACTGAAGCTTTCTTT.

In its sample, this clonotype was seen many times. The chain links TRBV10-2 to TRBJ1-2; D remains ambiguous. The CDR3 length is 11 residues. Germline CDR1 and CDR2: WSHSY and SAAADI. The ends were cut back, 6 bases at V and 6 bases at J, with 8 bases in the middle. The CDR3 sequence is CASRHPDGYTF. The CDR3 DNA reads as TGCGCCAGCAGACACCCGGATGGCTACACCTTC.

The sample holds many counts of this clonotype. V and J are TRBV5-4 and TRBJ2-7, with 11 bases lining up with TRBD2. The V segment lost 1 base and the J segment 6 bases; nucleotides outside the gene matches: 9. The CDR3 is 16 residues long. The V gene's germline CDR1 is SGHNT and CDR2 YYREEE (reference sequence). The CDR3 region is CASSLSQLAGASEQYF. The CDR3, as DNA: TGTGCCAGCAGCTTGTCCCAACTAGCGGGAGCCTCCGAGCAGTACTTC.

The rearrangement links TRBV29-1 to TRBJ1-2, with D uncertain. The V gene's germline CDR1 is SQVTM and CDR2 ANQGSEA. There are 14 residues in the CDR3. V was clipped by 4 bases and J by 0 bases, with 12 bases between them. The CDR3 DNA sequence: TGCAGCGTTGCCCTGCGGAGAACTAACTATGGCTACACCTTC. It is translated as CSVALRRTNYGYTF. Filled out from reference TRBV29-1 and TRBJ1-2, the complete variable domain reads SAVISQKPSRDICQRGTSLTIQCQVDSQVTMMFWYRQQPGQSLTLIATANQGSEATYESGFVIDKFPISRPNLTFSTLTVSNMSPEDSSIYLCSVALRRTNYGYTFGSGTRLTVV.

The V and J genes are TRBV7-3 and TRBJ1-2; the D gene is possibly TRBD1 (5 bases). CDR3 size: 13 residues. In germline, CDR1 is SGHTA, CDR2 FQGTGA. Trimming removed 4 bases from V and 5 bases from J, with 11 bases in between. The CDR3 nucleotides read TGTGCCAGCAGCTCCCGGGACGGTTATGGCTACACCTTC. Residues: CASSSRDGYGYTF.